The clone carrying this T cell receptor (beta chain) was counted many times. Germline-derived CDR1 and CDR2 are LGHDT and YNNKEL (reference sequence). With V trimmed by 1 base and J by 8 bases, 7 bases remained unmatched. There are 15 residues in the CDR3. The record originates from a study of T cells in Graves' hyperthyroidism and ophthalmopathy. No ophthalmopathy progression within 18 months constituted stable Graves' hyperthyroidism. Among the patients, aged 18 to 65, hyperthyroidism was newly diagnosed and had lasted under 2 months. Not enrolled were patients with uncontrolled infection, other autoimmune disease, pregnancy or lactation. Orbital computed tomography, thyroid ultrasound, serum thyroxine and TRAb, and clinical symptoms together informed the diagnoses. Authors of the study amplified TCR beta CDR3 regions from RNA transcripts. During a first-round RT-PCR of the TCR CDR3, the HTBI primer set was used. TCRdb analysed the multiplex PCR reads with MiXCR anew, one entry per CDR3 protein. The sample consists of some 500,000 distinct CDR3 sequences, about an eighth of them appearing once.

The chain recombines TRBV3-1 with TRBJ1-4, with 7 bases identical to TRBD1. The sequence was collected from a woman aged 18-30 years with Graves' hyperthyroidism. Sequencing used blood. The CDR3 region is CASSQVRGKGEKLFF. The CDR3 nucleotides read TGTGCCAGCAGCCAAGTCAGGGGGAAGGGAGAAAAACTGTTTTTT.